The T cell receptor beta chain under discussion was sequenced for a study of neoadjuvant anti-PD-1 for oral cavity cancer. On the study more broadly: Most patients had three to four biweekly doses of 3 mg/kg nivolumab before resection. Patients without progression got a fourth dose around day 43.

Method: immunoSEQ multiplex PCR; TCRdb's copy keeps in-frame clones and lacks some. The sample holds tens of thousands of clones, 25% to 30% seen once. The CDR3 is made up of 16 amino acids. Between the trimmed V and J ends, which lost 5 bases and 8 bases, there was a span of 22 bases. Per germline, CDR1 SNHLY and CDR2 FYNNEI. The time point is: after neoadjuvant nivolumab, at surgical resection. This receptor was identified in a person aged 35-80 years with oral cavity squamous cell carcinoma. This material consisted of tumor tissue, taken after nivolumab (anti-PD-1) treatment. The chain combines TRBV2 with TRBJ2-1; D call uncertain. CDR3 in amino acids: CASSPSNHAGRDEQFF. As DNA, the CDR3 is TGTGCCAGCAGTCCTTCTAACCACGCTGGGCGCGATGAGCAGTTCTTC.